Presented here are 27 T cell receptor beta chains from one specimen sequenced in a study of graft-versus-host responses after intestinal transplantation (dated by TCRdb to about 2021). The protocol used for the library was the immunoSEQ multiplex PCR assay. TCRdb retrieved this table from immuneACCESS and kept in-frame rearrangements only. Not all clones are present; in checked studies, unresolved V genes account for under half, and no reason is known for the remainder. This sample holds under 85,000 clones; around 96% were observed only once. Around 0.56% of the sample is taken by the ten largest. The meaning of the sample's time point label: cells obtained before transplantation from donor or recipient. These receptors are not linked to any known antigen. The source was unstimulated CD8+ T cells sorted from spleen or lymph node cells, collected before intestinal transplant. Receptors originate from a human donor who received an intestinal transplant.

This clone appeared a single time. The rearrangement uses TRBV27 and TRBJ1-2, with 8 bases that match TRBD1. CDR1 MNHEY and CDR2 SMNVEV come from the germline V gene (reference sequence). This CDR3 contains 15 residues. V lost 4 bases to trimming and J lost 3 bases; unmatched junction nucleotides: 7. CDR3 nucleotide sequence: TGTGCCAGCAGTTCGACAGGGGCGCGTCACTATGGCTACACCTTC. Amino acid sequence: CASSSTGARHYGYTF.

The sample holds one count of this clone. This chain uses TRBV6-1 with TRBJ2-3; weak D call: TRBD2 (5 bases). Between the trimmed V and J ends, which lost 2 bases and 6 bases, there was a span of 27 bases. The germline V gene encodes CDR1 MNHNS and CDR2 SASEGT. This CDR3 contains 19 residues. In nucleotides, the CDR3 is TGTGCCAGCAGTGAAAATCCTCGGGCGTGGGAGCCCCGCGGGGATACGCAGTATTTT. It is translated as CASSENPRAWEPRGDTQYF.

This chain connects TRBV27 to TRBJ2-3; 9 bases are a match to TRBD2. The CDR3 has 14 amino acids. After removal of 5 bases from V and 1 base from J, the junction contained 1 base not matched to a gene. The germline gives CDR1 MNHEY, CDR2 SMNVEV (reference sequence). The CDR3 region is CASSEREGTDTQYF. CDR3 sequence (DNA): TGTGCCAGCAGTGAGCGGGAGGGCACAGATACGCAGTATTTT.

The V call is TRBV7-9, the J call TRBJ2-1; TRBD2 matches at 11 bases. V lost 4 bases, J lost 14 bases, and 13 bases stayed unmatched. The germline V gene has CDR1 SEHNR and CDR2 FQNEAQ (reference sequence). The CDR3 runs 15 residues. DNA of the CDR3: TGTGCCAGCAGCTCTTATGTGACTAGCGGGATTCACAAGTTCTTC. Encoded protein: CASSSYVTSGIHKFF.

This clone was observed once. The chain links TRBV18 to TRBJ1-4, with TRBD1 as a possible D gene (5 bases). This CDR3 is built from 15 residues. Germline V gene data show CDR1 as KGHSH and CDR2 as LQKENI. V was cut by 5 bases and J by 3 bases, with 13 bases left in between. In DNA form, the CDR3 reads TGTGCCAGCTCATCCTCCGGGGCAGCTAATGAAAAACTGTTTTTT. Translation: CASSSSGAANEKLFF.

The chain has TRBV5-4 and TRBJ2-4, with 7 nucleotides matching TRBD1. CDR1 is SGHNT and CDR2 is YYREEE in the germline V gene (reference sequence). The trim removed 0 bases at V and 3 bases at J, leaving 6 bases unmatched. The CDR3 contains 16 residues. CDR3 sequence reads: CASSLANRGSKNIQYF. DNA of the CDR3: TGTGCCAGCAGCTTGGCTAACAGGGGAAGCAAAAACATTCAGTACTTC. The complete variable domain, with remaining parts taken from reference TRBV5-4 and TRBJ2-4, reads ETGVTQSPTHLIKTRGQQVTLRCSSQSGHNTVSWYQQALGQGPQFIFQYYREEENGRGNFPPRFSGLQFPNYSSELNVNALELDDSALYLCASSLANRGSKNIQYFGAGTRLSVL.

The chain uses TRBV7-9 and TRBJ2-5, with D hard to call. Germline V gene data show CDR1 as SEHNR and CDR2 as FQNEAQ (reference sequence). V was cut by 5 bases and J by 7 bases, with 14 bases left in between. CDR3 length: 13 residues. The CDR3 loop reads CASSPTFFRTQYF. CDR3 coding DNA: TGTGCCAGCAGCCCGACTTTTTTCCGGACCCAGTACTTC.

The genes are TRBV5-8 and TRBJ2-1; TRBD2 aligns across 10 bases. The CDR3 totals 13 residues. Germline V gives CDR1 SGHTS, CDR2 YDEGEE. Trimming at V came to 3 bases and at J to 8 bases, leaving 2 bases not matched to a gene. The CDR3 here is CASSYGLADEQFF. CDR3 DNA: TGTGCCAGCAGCTACGGACTAGCGGATGAGCAGTTCTTC.

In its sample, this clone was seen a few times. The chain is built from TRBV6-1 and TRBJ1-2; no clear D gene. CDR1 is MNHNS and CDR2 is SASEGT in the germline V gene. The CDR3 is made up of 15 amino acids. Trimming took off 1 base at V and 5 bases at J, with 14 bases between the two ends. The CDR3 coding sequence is TGTGCCAGCAGTGAAGAGGAGGGCCCTCCGTATGGCTACACCTTC. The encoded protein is CASSEEEGPPYGYTF.

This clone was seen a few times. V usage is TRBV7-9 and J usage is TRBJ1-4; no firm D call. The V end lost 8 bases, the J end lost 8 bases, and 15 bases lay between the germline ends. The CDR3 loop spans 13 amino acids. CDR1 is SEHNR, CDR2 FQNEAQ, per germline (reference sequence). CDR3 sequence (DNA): TGTGCCAGCTCCCCGGCCTCTTGGGAAAAACTGTTTTTT. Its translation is CASSPASWEKLFF.

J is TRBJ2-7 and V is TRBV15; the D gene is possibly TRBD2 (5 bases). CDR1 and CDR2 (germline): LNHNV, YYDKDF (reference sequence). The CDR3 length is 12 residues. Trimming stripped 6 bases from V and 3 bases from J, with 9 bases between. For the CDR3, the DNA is TGTGCCACCAGGGGAGACAACTACGAGCAGTACTTC. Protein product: CATRGDNYEQYF.

CDR3 in amino acids: CASSLIAGDQETQYF. DNA for the CDR3: TGTGCCAGCAGTTTAATAGCGGGAGACCAAGAGACCCAGTACTTC. The chain carries TRBV27 and TRBJ2-5, with 9 bases fitting TRBD2. Per the germline V gene, CDR1 is MNHEY and CDR2 is SMNVEV (reference sequence). The CDR3 contains 15 residues. The V segment lost 2 bases and the J segment 0 bases; nucleotides outside the gene matches: 1.

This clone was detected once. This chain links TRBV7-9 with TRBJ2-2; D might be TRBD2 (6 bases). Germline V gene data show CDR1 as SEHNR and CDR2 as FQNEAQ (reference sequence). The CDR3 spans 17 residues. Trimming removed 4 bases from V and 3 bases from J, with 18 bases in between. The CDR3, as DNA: TGTGCCAGCAGCTCGGTTGTTGGCGGGAATTACACCGGGGAGCTGTTTTTT. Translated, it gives CASSSVVGGNYTGELFF.

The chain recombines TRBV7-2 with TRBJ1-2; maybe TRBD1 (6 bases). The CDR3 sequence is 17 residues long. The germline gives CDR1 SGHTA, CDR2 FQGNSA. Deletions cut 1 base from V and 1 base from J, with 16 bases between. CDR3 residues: CASSLVINRAINYGYTF. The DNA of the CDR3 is TGTGCCAGCAGCTTAGTGATTAACAGGGCGATTAACTATGGCTACACCTTC.

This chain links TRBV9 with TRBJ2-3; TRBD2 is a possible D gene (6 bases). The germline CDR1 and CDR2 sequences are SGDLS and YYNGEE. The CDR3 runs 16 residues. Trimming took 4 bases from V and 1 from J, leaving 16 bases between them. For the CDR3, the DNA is TGTGCCAGCAGCCCCAGCGGGCTAGGAGGCACAGATACGCAGTATTTT. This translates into CASSPSGLGGTDTQYF.

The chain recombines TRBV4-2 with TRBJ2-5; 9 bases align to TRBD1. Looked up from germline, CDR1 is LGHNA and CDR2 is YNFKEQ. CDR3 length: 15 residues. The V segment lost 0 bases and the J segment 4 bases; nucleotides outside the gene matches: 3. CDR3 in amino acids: CASSQEDRGGETQYF. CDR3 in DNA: TGTGCCAGCAGCCAAGAGGACAGGGGAGGAGAGACCCAGTACTTC.

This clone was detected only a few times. The DNA of the CDR3 is TGTGCCAGTAGTACCCAATGGACAGGGGACTACCGTGAGCAGTTCTTC. It codes for CASSTQWTGDYREQFF. The V and J genes are TRBV19 and TRBJ2-1, with 9 positions matching TRBD1. Looked up from germline, CDR1 is LNHDA and CDR2 is SQIVND (reference sequence). This CDR3 has 16 residues. After removal of 4 bases from V and 9 bases from J, the junction contained 13 bases not matched to a gene.

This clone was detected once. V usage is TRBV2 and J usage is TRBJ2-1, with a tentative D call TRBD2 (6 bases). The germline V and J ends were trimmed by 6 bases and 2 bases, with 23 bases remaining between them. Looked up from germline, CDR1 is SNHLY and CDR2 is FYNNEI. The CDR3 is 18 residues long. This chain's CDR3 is CASSVALGGPAAYNEQFF. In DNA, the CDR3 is TGTGCCAGCAGCGTGGCTCTGGGGGGACCAGCGGCCTACAATGAGCAGTTCTTC. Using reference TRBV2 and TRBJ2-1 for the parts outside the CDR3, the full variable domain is EPEVTQTPSHQVTQMGQEVILRCVPISNHLYFYWYRQILGQKVEFLVSFYNNEISEKSEIFDDQFSVERPDGSNFTLKIRSTKLEDSAMYFCASSVALGGPAAYNEQFFGPGTRLTVL.

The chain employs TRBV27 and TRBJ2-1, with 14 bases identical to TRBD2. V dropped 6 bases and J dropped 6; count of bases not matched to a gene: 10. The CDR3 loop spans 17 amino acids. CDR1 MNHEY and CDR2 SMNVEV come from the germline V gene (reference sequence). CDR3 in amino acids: CASSAYLTSGRANEQFF. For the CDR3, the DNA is TGTGCCAGCAGCGCTTACTTGACTAGCGGGAGGGCCAATGAGCAGTTCTTC.

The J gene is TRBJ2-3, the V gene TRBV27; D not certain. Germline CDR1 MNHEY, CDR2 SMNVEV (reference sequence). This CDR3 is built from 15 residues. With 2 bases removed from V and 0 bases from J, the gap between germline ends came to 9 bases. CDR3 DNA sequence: TGTGCCAGCAGTTTAGACTCTACTAGCACAGATACGCAGTATTTT. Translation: CASSLDSTSTDTQYF.

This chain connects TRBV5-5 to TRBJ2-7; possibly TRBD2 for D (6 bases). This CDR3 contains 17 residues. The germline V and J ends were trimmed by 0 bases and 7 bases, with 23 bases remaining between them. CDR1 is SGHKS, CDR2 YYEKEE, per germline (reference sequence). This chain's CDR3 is CASSLVGLPGLVGEQYF. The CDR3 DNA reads TGTGCCAGCAGCTTGGTTGGACTACCGGGCCTCGTGGGAGAGCAGTACTTC. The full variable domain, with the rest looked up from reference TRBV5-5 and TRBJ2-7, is DAGVTQSPTHLIKTRGQQVTLRCSPISGHKSVSWYQQVLGQGPQFIFQYYEKEERGRGNFPDRFSARQFPNYSSELNVNALLLGDSALYLCASSLVGLPGLVGEQYFGPGTRLTVT.

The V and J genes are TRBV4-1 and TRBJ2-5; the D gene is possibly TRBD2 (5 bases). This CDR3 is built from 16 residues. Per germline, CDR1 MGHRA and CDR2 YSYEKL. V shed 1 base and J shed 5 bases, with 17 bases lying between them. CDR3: CASSQGLVGVGETQYF. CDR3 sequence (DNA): TGCGCCAGCAGCCAAGGCTTGGTGGGAGTTGGGGAGACCCAGTACTTC.

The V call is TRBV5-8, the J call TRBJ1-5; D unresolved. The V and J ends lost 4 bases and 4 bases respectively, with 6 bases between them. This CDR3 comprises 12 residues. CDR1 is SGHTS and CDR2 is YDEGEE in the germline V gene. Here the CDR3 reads CASSEFNQPQHF. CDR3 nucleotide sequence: TGTGCCAGCAGCGAATTTAATCAGCCCCAGCATTTT.

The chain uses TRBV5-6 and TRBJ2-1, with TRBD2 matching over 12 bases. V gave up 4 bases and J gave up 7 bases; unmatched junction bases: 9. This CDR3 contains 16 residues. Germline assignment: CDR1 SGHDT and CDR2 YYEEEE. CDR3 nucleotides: TGTGCCAGCAGCGAAGAGACTAGCGGGAGTTCGAATGAGCAGTTCTTC. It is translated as CASSEETSGSSNEQFF.

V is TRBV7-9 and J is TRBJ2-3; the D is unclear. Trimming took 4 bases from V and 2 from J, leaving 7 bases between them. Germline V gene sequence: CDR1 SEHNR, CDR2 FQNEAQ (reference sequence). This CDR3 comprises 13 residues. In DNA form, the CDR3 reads TGTGCCAGCAGCTCCCCCTTCACAGATACGCAGTATTTT. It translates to CASSSPFTDTQYF.

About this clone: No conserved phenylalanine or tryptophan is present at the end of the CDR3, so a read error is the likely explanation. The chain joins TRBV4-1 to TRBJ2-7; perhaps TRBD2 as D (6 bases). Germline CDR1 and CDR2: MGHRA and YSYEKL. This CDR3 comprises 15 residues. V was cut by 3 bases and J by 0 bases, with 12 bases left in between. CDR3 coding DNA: TGCGCCAGCAGCCACCCGGGACTGGACTCCTACGAGCAGTACTCC. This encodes CASSHPGLDSYEQYS.

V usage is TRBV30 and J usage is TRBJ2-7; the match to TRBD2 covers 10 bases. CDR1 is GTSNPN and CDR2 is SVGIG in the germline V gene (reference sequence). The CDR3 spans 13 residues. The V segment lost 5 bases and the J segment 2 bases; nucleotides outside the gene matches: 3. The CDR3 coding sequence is TGTGCCTGGGGGAGCGGGAGGGCCTACGAGCAGTACTTC. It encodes CAWGSGRAYEQYF.